Each of the 5 T cell receptor beta chains below was sequenced from the same sample in a study of cytomegalovirus exposure and HLA in healthy donors. Primers included in the PCR were 60 Vbeta and 13 Jbeta primers. Clones were sequenced by immunoSEQ multiplex PCR, and TCRdb holds only the in-frame ones, with some missing. The repertoire holds 100,000 to 150,000 clones, with approximately 71% as singletons. Sequencing was done on a sample of PBMCs. The receptors here all came from a woman aged 50 to 65 in good health and CMV-seronegative.

This chain connects TRBV6-5 to TRBJ2-1; possibly TRBD1 for D (6 bases). Germline V gives CDR1 MNHEY, CDR2 SVGAGI. V was clipped by 0 bases and J by 8 bases, with 11 bases between them. This CDR3 contains 14 residues. CDR3 loop: CASSYSLGAYEQFF. The CDR3 DNA reads TGTGCCAGCAGTTACTCGCTGGGGGCTTATGAGCAGTTCTTC.

Only a few counts were recorded for this clone. The rearrangement joins TRBV13 to TRBJ2-1; D unresolved. Germline CDR1 is PRHDT and CDR2 is FYEKMQ (reference sequence). Trimming shortened V by 1 base and J by 8 bases, and 6 bases separated the two germline ends. The CDR3 is 12 residues long. The CDR3 spells CASSLVSDEQFF. CDR3 DNA sequence: TGTGCCAGCAGCTTAGTCTCCGATGAGCAGTTCTTC. Full variable domain (missing parts from reference TRBV13 and TRBJ2-1): AAGVIQSPRHLIKEKRETATLKCYPIPRHDTVYWYQQGPGQDPQFLISFYEKMQSDKGSIPDRFSAQQFSDYHSELNMSSLELGDSALYFCASSLVSDEQFFGPGTRLTVL.

The V call is TRBV2, the J call TRBJ1-2, with 8 bases matching TRBD1. Germline V gives CDR1 SNHLY, CDR2 FYNNEI. V was clipped by 3 bases and J by 4 bases; unmatched bases: 7. CDR3 length: 15 amino acids. Here the CDR3 DNA reads TGTGCCAGCAGTGACTGGACAGGGCTGGGCTATGGCTACACCTTC. Amino acids: CASSDWTGLGYGYTF.

This clone was observed a single time. CDR3 residues: CASSRGSGTQYF. The CDR3 DNA reads TGTGCCAGCAGTCGAGGTAGCGGGACCCAGTACTTC. The V and J genes are TRBV27 and TRBJ2-5; possibly TRBD2 for D (6 bases). Germline V lookup: CDR1 MNHEY, CDR2 SMNVEV (reference sequence). Trimming removed 5 bases from V and 7 bases from J, with 11 bases in between. This CDR3 spans 12 amino acids.

The rearrangement uses TRBV7-9 and TRBJ2-5, with D uncertain. The CDR3 runs 13 residues. The germline CDR1 and CDR2 sequences are SEHNR and FQNEAQ (reference sequence). The ends were cut back, 5 bases at V and 1 base at J, with 8 bases in the middle. Written as DNA, the CDR3 is TGTGCCAGCAGCGGTCGGTCCCAAGAGACCCAGTACTTC. This sequence encodes CASSGRSQETQYF.